The entry below gives a single T cell receptor (beta chain) sequence along with its context. The data are from a study of blood T cell repertoires in COVID-19. Here immunoSEQ multiplex PCR was the method, and the copy in TCRdb shows in-frame clones only, minus some. The profile covers hundreds of thousands of clones, with 86% appearing a single time and roughly 1.4% taken by the ten largest. The source of this sequence is a woman in her thirties with active or convalescent COVID-19. Specimen: peripheral blood.

The CDR3 spells CASSPLLWRTTNEKLFF. The CDR3 DNA sequence: TGTGCCAGCAGTCCCCTACTCTGGAGGACAACTAATGAAAAACTGTTTTTT. The chain carries TRBV7-9 and TRBJ1-4; D gene unclear. Germline V gene lookup returns CDR1 SEHNR and CDR2 FQNEAQ (reference sequence). V was clipped by 6 bases and J by 0 bases, with 17 bases between them. This CDR3 has 17 residues.